This is a list of T cell receptor beta chains from one sample in a study of a mutant IDH1 vaccine in newly diagnosed glioma. Which antigens these TCRs recognize remains unknown. TCRdb keeps only in-frame clones here, not all; method: immunoSEQ multiplex PCR. Seen here are approximately 80,000 clones, roughly 91% observed once, and the top ten hold about 0.61%. The specimen was PBMCs, collected from a glioma patient whose treatment included an IDH1 peptide vaccine. These receptors were obtained from a woman aged 50 to 60 with glioma. CDR3s include the opening cysteine and the closing phenylalanine or tryptophan. Each record gives: V gene, D gene, clone size, J gene, CDR3 DNA, CDR3 protein. A D gene is named only where the DNA matches it firmly. Clone size appears in some rows only: once, few, many, or a class for an expanded clone.

TRBV9	TRBD2	-	TRBJ2-7	TGTGCCAGCAGCGAGGGACTAGCGGACTCCTACGAGCAGTACTTC	CASSEGLADSYEQYF
TRBV6-1	-	-	TRBJ2-1	TGTGCCAGCAGTGAAGGCACTCTTGGCTATGAGCAGTTCTTC	CASSEGTLGYEQFF
TRBV29-1	-	-	TRBJ1-2	TGCAGCGTTGAAGGCCTTACCTCCTATGGCTACACCTTC	CSVEGLTSYGYTF
TRBV18	TRBD1	-	TRBJ2-6	TGTGCCAGCTCACCCCGGGACAGGGAGCTTTCTGGGGCCAACGTCCTGACTTTC	CASSPRDRELSGANVLTF
TRBV27	-	-	TRBJ2-7	TGTGCCAGCAGTTTGGAAGCGGGTAGCTCCTACGAGCAGTACTTC	CASSLEAGSSYEQYF
TRBV30	-	-	TRBJ2-2	TGTGCCTGGAGTATTTTGAACACCGGGGAGCTGTTTTTT	CAWSILNTGELFF
TRBV28	-	few	TRBJ2-5	TGTGCCAGCAGAGCAGGGATGGAGACCCAGTACTTC	CASRAGMETQYF
TRBV30	TRBD1	few	TRBJ1-1	TGTGCCTGGAGTGTACAGGGGAGGGGGACTGAAGCTTTCTTT	CAWSVQGRGTEAFF
TRBV7-8	-	-	TRBJ2-3	TGTGCCAGCAGCTTAGCGTCCAGGCCTAGCACAGATACGCAGTATTTT	CASSLASRPSTDTQYF
TRBV7-8	-	-	TRBJ1-4	TGTGCCAGCAGCTTACCGGGCCCGGGGGAAAAACTGTTTTTT	CASSLPGPGEKLFF
TRBV18	-	once	TRBJ2-7	TGTGCCAGCTCACAGCTCCGGGACCCTAGCTCCTACGAGCAGTACTTC	CASSQLRDPSSYEQYF
TRBV2	TRBD2	-	TRBJ2-1	TGTGCCAGCAGTGTAGGACTAGCCTACAATGAGCAGTTCTTC	CASSVGLAYNEQFF
TRBV5-1	-	-	TRBJ1-1	TGCGCCAGCACCTCCGGGGCGAACACTGAAGCTTTCTTT	CASTSGANTEAFF
TRBV6-5	-	-	TRBJ1-5	TGTGCCAGCAGACACTATAGCAATCAGCCCCAGCATTTT	CASRHYSNQPQHF
TRBV5-1	-	-	TRBJ2-2	TGCGCCAGCAGCCTACCCGGCGGGGAGCTGTTTTTT	CASSLPGGELFF
TRBV10-3	TRBD2	-	TRBJ2-1	TGTGCCATCAGTCCTGTTAGCGGGACGTACAATGAGCAGTTCTTC	CAISPVSGTYNEQFF
TRBV7-3	-	-	TRBJ2-7	TGTGCCAGCAGCTTAATCCATCCCCCTAGCTACGAGCAGTACTTC	CASSLIHPPSYEQYF
TRBV7-9	-	once	TRBJ2-1	TGTGCCACGACCGGGACGCTTGTCGAGGGGCAGTTCTTC	CATTGTLVEGQFF
TRBV5-6	TRBD1	-	TRBJ1-2	TGTGCCAGCAGTTGGGACAGGACTAACTATGGCTACACCTTC	CASSWDRTNYGYTF
TRBV5-4	-	-	TRBJ2-5	TGTGCCAGCAGCTTAAGGGACCCCTACGAGGAGACCCAGTACTTC	CASSLRDPYEETQYF
TRBV28	-	-	TRBJ2-1	TGTGCCAGCAGTTTATATAGAGCGGCTACCTACAATGAGCAGTTCTTC	CASSLYRAATYNEQFF
TRBV7-6	TRBD1	-	TRBJ1-4	TGTGCCAGCAGTTACCTTCCGGGACAGCTTAATGAAAAACTGTTTTTT	CASSYLPGQLNEKLFF
TRBV5-6	TRBD2	-	TRBJ2-5	TGTGCCAGCAGCGTTAGCGGGAGGTCAGAGACCCAGTACTTC	CASSVSGRSETQYF
TRBV30	-	-	TRBJ1-3	TGTGCCTGGAGAGTTGGAAACACCATATATTTT	CAWRVGNTIYF
TRBV27	-	-	TRBJ2-7	TGTGCCAGCAGTTTTACCGGGGGAAGCTCCTACGAGCAGTACTTC	CASSFTGGSSYEQYF
TRBV7-2	-	-	TRBJ2-5	TGTGCCAGCAGCTTAGGATTCGGGGGTATCTATGGAGAGACCCAGTACTTC	CASSLGFGGIYGETQYF
TRBV11-2	TRBD1	-	TRBJ1-1	TGTGCCAGCAGCTTACAACAGGGGGTGACTGAAGCTTTCTTT	CASSLQQGVTEAFF
TRBV29-1	-	-	TRBJ2-4	TGCAGCGTTGCGGTGGCAGGCCTAGCCAAAAACATTCAGTACTTC	CSVAVAGLAKNIQYF
TRBV5-1	-	once	TRBJ2-1	TGCGCCAGCACCAAGGTCGTCGGGGATGAGCAGTTCTTC	CASTKVVGDEQFF